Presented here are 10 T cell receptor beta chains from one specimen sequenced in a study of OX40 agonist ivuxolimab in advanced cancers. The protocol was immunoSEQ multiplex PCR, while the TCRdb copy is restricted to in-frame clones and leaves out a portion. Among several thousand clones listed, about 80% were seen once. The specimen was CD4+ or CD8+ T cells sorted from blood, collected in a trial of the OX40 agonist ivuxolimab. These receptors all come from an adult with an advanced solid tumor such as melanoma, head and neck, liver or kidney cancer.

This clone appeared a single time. The CDR3 coding sequence is TGTGCCAGCAGCCCCCAGGGGACCTATTCACCCCTCCACTTT. Amino acids: CASSPQGTYSPLHF. The J gene is TRBJ1-6, the V gene TRBV5-4; a weak D match, TRBD1 (6 bases). V lost 4 bases, J lost 8 bases, and 13 bases lay in between. In germline, CDR1 is SGHNT, CDR2 YYREEE (reference sequence). The CDR3 is 14 amino acids.

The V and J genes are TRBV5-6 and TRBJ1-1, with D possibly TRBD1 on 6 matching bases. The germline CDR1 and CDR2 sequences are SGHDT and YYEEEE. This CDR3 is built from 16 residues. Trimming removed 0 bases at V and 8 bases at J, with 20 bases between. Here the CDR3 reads CASSLGQMVFGTEAFF. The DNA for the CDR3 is TGTGCCAGCAGCTTGGGACAGATGGTTTTTGGGACAGAAGCTTTCTTT. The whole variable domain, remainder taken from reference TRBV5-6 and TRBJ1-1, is DAGVTQSPTHLIKTRGQQVTLRCSPKSGHDTVSWYQQALGQGPQFIFQYYEEEERQRGNFPDRFSGHQFPNYSSELNVNALLLGDSALYLCASSLGQMVFGTEAFFGQGTRLTVV.

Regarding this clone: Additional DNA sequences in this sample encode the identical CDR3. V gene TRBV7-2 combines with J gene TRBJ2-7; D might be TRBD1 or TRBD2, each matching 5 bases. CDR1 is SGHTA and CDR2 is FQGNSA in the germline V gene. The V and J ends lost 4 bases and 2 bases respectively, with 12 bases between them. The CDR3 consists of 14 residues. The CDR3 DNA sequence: TGTGCCAGCAGCTATCGCCCGGGGCCCTACGAGCAGTACTTC. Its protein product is CASSYRPGPYEQYF.

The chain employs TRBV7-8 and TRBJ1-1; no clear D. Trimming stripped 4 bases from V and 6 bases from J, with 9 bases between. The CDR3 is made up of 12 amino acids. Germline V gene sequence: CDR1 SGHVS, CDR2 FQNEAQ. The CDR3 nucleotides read TGTGCCAGCAGCTCCCTGTCTGCTGAAGCTTTCTTT. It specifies CASSSLSAEAFF.

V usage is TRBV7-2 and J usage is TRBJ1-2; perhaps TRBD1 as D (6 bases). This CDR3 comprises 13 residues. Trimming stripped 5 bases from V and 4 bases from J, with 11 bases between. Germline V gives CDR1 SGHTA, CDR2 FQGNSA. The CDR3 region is CASSDDRTYGYTF. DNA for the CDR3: TGTGCCAGCAGCGACGACAGGACCTATGGCTACACCTTC.

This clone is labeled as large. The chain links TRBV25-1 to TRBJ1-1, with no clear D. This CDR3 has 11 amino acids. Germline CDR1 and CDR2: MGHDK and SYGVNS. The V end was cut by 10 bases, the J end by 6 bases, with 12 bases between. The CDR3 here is CATLIGAEAFF. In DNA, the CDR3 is TGTGCCACCCTCATCGGGGCTGAAGCTTTCTTT.

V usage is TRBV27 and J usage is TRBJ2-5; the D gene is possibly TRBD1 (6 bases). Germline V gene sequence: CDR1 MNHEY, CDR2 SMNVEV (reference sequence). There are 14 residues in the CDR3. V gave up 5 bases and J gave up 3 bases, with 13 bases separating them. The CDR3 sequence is CASSPSDRKETQYF. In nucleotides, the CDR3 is TGTGCCAGCAGTCCATCGGACAGAAAAGAGACCCAGTACTTC.

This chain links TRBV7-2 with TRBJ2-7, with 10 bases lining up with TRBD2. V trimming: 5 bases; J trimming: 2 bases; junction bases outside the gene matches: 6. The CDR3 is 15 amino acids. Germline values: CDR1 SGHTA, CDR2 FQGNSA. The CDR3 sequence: CASSPGLAVPYEQYF. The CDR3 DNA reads TGTGCCAGCAGCCCCGGACTAGCGGTCCCCTACGAGCAGTACTTC.

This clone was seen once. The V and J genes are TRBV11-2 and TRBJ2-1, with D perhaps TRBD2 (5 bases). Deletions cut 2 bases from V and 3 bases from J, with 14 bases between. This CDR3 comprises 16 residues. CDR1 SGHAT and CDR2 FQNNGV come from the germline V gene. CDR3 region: CASSLSRRLGYNEQFF. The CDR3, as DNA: TGTGCCAGCAGCTTATCGCGGAGGCTTGGCTACAATGAGCAGTTCTTC.

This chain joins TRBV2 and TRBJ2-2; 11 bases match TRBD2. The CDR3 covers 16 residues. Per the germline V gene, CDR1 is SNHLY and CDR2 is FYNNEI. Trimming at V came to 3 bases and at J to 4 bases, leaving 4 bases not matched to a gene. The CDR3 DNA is TGTGCCAGCAGTGAGGTAGCGGGGGGGTTCACCGGGGAGCTGTTTTTT. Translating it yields CASSEVAGGFTGELFF.